This record concerns one TCR beta chain sequence. Its specificity is unknown. The data were produced by immunoSEQ multiplex PCR, yet TCRdb's version contains in-frame clones alone and is incomplete. The table includes a few thousand clones, over 55% detected once. These data originate in a study of CD8 T cell repertoires and HIV-1 epitope variants. Study-level background: Twenty-five autologous and known Gag and Nef epitope variant peptides each stimulated T cells separately. Controls were a CMV, EBV and flu peptide pool, Ebola AY9 negative control, and no-peptide well. Equal numbers of autologous T cell-negative cells presented antigen to enriched T cells.

In germline, CDR1 is LGHNA, CDR2 YSLEER. The CDR3 spans 15 residues. V shed 0 bases and J 4 bases; nucleotides not matched to a gene: 5. Findings and caveats of the study: Of eight or nine antigen-specific beta clonotypes, six appeared to cross-react with escape variants.

This TCR was recovered from a male donor with HIV. This chain uses TRBV4-3 with TRBJ2-7, with TRBD1 matching 8 bases. Sequencing used cultured CD8+ T cells derived from PBMCs. The CDR3 sequence: CASSQELGQVYEQYF. Here the CDR3 DNA reads TGCGCCAGCAGCCAAGAGTTGGGACAGGTATACGAGCAGTACTTC.